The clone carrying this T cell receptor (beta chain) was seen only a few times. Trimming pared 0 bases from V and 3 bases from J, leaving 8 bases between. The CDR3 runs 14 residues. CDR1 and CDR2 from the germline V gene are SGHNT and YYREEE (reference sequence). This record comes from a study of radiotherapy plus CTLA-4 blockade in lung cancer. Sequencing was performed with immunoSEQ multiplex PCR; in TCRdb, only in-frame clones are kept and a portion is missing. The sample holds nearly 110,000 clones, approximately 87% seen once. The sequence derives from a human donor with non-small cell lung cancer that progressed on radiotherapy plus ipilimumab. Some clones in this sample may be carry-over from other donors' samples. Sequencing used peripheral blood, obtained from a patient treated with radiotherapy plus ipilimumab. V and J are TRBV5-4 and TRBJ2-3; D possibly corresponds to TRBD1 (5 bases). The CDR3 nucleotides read TGTGCCAGCAGCTTGGTCTCAGGGACAGATACGCAGTATTTT. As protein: CASSLVSGTDTQYF.